This T cell receptor (beta chain) emerged from a study of prognosis after radiotherapy for stage I lung cancer. Across the whole study: Distant metastases developed in four patients after radiotherapy (median around 7 months); under 16 showed no significant progression. Study-wide results and limits: Compared with a median of 10,088 beforehand, unique TCR clone counts dropped to about 6,200 after stereotactic body radiation therapy.

Of note for this clonotype: Its antigen is not known.

The study amplified the TCR beta CDR3 region from genomic DNA. This amplification was carried out by two rounds of multiplex PCR. It was primers specific to each TRBV and TRBJ gene that first-round PCR used. Universal primers were used in the second round of PCR. A single record per CDR3 protein comes from TCRdb applying MiXCR to the multiplex PCR reads. The sample contains about 27,000 distinct CDR3 sequences, approximately 29% of which appear only once. The V end was cut by 2 bases, the J end by 1 base, with 12 bases between. Germline V CDR1 and CDR2: DFQATT, SNEGSKA (reference sequence). This CDR3 has 14 residues.

The TCR sequence derives from a donor over 45 with non-small cell lung cancer. Sample: PBMCs, taken before or after stereotactic body radiation therapy (not recorded which). This rearrangement joins TRBV20-1 to TRBJ2-7, with D maybe TRBD2 (5 bases). The CDR3 protein is CSARTGIVSYEQYF. CDR3 bases: TGCAGTGCTAGAACGGGGATCGTATCCTACGAGCAGTACTTC.